A single T cell receptor (beta chain) is shown here with its context. Its target is unknown. Primers included in the PCR were 60 Vbeta and 13 Jbeta primers. Profiled with immunoSEQ multiplex PCR; TCRdb holds only in-frame clones, not every one. The sample contains about 50,000 clones, 81% of which appear only once. The sample originates from a study of cytomegalovirus exposure and HLA in healthy donors. Background on the study: Earlier results showed approximately 120 million unique TCR beta sequences derived from roughly 180 million T cells. Findings and limits, study-wide: Later analysis showed most CMV-associated TCR beta chains appearing HLA-restricted. Sequencing likely produced, as an artifact, a cluster of highly shared sequence variants.

CDR3 size: 16 residues. CDR1 and CDR2 (germline): SEHNR, FQNEAQ (reference sequence). V gave up 1 base and J gave up 9 bases, with 18 bases separating them. Sequenced: PBMCs. This receptor was obtained from a boy younger than 18 in good health and CMV-seropositive. The genes are TRBV7-9 and TRBJ2-2; D gene ambiguous. CDR3 sequence reads: CASSLVFVAGAWELFF. The DNA of the CDR3 is TGTGCCAGCAGCTTAGTTTTCGTGGCAGGCGCATGGGAGCTGTTTTTT.